Following are 32 T cell receptor beta chains from one sample sequenced in a study of regulatory T cells in long-lasting Graves disease. Time point of the sample: persistent/refractory GD, antithyroid drugs over 5 years with positive TRAb. Generation of the TCR library employed RNA extracted from PBMCs. CDR3 regions were amplified by Arm-PCR using iRepertoire HTBI primers to build TCR beta libraries. TCRdb used MiXCR to reprocess the multiplex PCR reads, holding one entry per CDR3 protein. The sample holds approximately 500,000 distinct CDR3 sequences, under 25% seen once. Here the sequenced sample was peripheral blood mononuclear cells (PBMCs), taken when the disease was refractory, from a patient treated with antithyroid drugs. The receptors here all came from a female donor with Graves disease.

The DNA for the CDR3 is TGCGCCAGCAGCCAAGTAGACCTAATTAGCTATAATTCACCCCTCCACTTT. The encoded protein is CASSQVDLISYNSPLHF. V and J are TRBV4-1 and TRBJ1-6; D is uncertain. Germline-derived CDR1 and CDR2 are MGHRA and YSYEKL. Trimming removed 1 base from V and 3 bases from J, with 13 bases in between. The CDR3 extends over 17 amino acids.

This rearrangement joins TRBV29-1 to TRBJ1-1, with TRBD1 matching 7 bases. Trimming removed 6 bases from V and 5 bases from J; junction bases left unmatched: 9. CDR3 length: 13 residues. Germline V CDR1 and CDR2: SQVTM, ANQGSEA. The CDR3 DNA reads as TGCAGCGTGCCCACAGGGGCTACGACTGAAGCTTTCTTT. Amino acid sequence: CSVPTGATTEAFF.

The chain links TRBV4-3 to TRBJ2-7; D call uncertain. CDR1 LGHNA and CDR2 YSLEER come from the germline V gene. CDR3 length: 13 residues. V lost 2 bases, J lost 5 bases, and 10 bases lay in between. This chain's CDR3 is CASSQQPGHEQYF. The CDR3 DNA reads as TGCGCCAGCAGCCAACAACCTGGCCACGAGCAGTACTTC.

This clonotype was detected many times. The chain couples TRBV3-1 to TRBJ2-7, with D uncertain. The CDR3 has 14 amino acids. Trimming pared 0 bases from V and 2 bases from J, leaving 8 bases between. Per the germline V gene, CDR1 is LGHDT and CDR2 is YNNKEL (reference sequence). The CDR3 here is CASSQDRQTYEQYF. The CDR3 bases are TGTGCCAGCAGCCAAGATCGGCAGACCTACGAGCAGTACTTC.

Many counts were recorded for this clonotype. The V and J genes are TRBV6-1 and TRBJ2-7; no clear D. Germline CDR1 MNHNS, CDR2 SASEGT. This CDR3 region has 14 residues. V dropped 1 base and J dropped 2 bases, with 9 bases sitting between them. The CDR3 DNA reads as TGTGCCAGCAGTGAAGGGCCTATTCCCTACGAGCAGTACTTC. It translates to CASSEGPIPYEQYF.

This clonotype was detected ten times or more. This chain connects TRBV11-3 to TRBJ2-5, with a tentative D call TRBD1 (6 bases). CDR1 is SGHNT, CDR2 YENEEA, per germline. CDR3 length equals 16 residues. V was trimmed by 2 bases and J by 1 base, leaving 14 bases between them. The CDR3 is CASSLYGGGSQETQYF. In DNA, the CDR3 is TGTGCCAGCAGCTTATATGGGGGCGGAAGCCAAGAGACCCAGTACTTC.

This clonotype has a handful of counts. The V call is TRBV2, the J call TRBJ2-3, with D tentatively TRBD1 or TRBD2 (5 bases each). V was cut by 6 bases and J by 8 bases, with 15 bases left in between. The V gene's germline CDR1 is SNHLY and CDR2 FYNNEI. The CDR3 totals 13 residues. The CDR3 here is CASSEGRGATQYF. In DNA, the CDR3 is TGTGCCAGCAGCGAGGGTAGGGGAGCTACGCAGTATTTT.

This clonotype was counted ten times or more. The chain uses TRBV11-3 and TRBJ2-5; the D call may be TRBD1 or TRBD2 (6 bases each). Germline V CDR1 and CDR2: SGHNT, YENEEA. V was pared by 3 bases and J by 4 bases, with 18 bases between. The CDR3 spans 16 residues. The CDR3 nucleotides are TGTGCCAGCAGCTTTGGGGACGCAGGGGAGGCAGAGACCCAGTACTTC. Its protein is CASSFGDAGEAETQYF.

CDR3 protein: CASSALGGEEQYF. The CDR3 DNA is TGTGCCAGCAGCGCTTTGGGGGGCGAAGAGCAGTACTTC. The chain has TRBV4-2 and TRBJ2-7; D could derive from TRBD1 or TRBD2 (6 bases each). Trimming shortened V by 5 bases and J by 7 bases, and 15 bases separated the two germline ends. There are 13 residues in the CDR3. Per the germline V gene, CDR1 is LGHNA and CDR2 is YNFKEQ.

The chain has TRBV7-9 and TRBJ1-4; 12 bases agree with TRBD1. Germline V lookup: CDR1 SEHNR, CDR2 FQNEAQ (reference sequence). Trimming removed 0 bases from V and 8 bases from J; junction bases left unmatched: 4. This CDR3 region has 16 residues. Here the CDR3 DNA reads TGTGCCAGCAGCTTAGCCTCGGGGACAGGGGGCGAAAAACTGTTTTTT. Protein product: CASSLASGTGGEKLFF.

In this sample, this clonotype turned up a few times. This chain connects TRBV29-1 to TRBJ1-2, with 8 bases lining up with TRBD1. CDR1 and CDR2 (germline): SQVTM, ANQGSEA. The CDR3 loop spans 18 amino acids. J lost 1 base, V lost 6 bases, and 19 bases had no gene match. The CDR3 bases are TGCAGCGTCGACGTGGACAGGGCGGATATCACGTTTAACTATGGCTACACCTTC. Amino acid sequence: CSVDVDRADITFNYGYTF. The whole variable domain, remainder taken from reference TRBV29-1 and TRBJ1-2, is SAVISQKPSRDICQRGTSLTIQCQVDSQVTMMFWYRQQPGQSLTLIATANQGSEATYESGFVIDKFPISRPNLTFSTLTVSNMSPEDSSIYLCSVDVDRADITFNYGYTFGSGTRLTVV.

Remarks on this clonotype: The DNA is omitted, as the CDR3 cannot be located on it reliably, and the CDR3 follows TCRdb's listing. The chain recombines TRBV5-1 with TRBJ2-6; TRBD1, the table's D call, was not compared with the DNA. The CDR3 length equals 16 residues, ends included. The germline V gene encodes CDR1 SGHRS and CDR2 YFSETQ. The CDR3: CASSLSVGTGANVPTF.

The chain links TRBV6-1 to TRBJ2-7, with a weak D call TRBD2 (6 bases). Germline CDR1 is MNHNS and CDR2 is SASEGT. The V and J ends lost 5 bases and 2 bases respectively, with 22 bases between them. This CDR3 region has 17 residues. The CDR3 spells CASSYLPPASEAYEQYF. DNA for the CDR3: TGTGCCAGCAGTTACCTTCCGCCGGCTAGCGAGGCCTACGAGCAGTACTTC.

This clonotype occurred many times. The rearrangement uses TRBV11-2 and TRBJ1-5; D is ambiguous. CDR1 SGHAT and CDR2 FQNNGV come from the germline V gene. V lost 0 bases and J lost 9, with 9 bases in between. The CDR3 has 13 amino acids. CDR3 nucleotides: TGTGCCAGCAGCTTAGATCGTTATCGGCCCCAGCATTTT. Protein: CASSLDRYRPQHF. The full variable domain, its missing parts supplied by reference TRBV11-2 and TRBJ1-5, is EAGVAQSPRYKIIEKRQSVAFWCNPISGHATLYWYQQILGQGPKLLIQFQNNGVVDDSQLPKDRFSAERLKGVDSTLKIQPAKLEDSAVYLCASSLDRYRPQHFGDGTRLSIL.

The sample holds many counts of this clonotype. The chain combines TRBV27 with TRBJ1-5; tentatively, D is TRBD1 (5 bases). The length of the CDR3 is 17 residues. Germline V gene sequence: CDR1 MNHEY, CDR2 SMNVEV (reference sequence). Trimming pared 4 bases from V and 2 bases from J, leaving 18 bases between. The chain's CDR3 is CASSYTGSAWGNQPQHF. The CDR3 nucleotides read TGTGCCAGCAGTTACACAGGCTCGGCTTGGGGCAATCAGCCCCAGCATTTT.

This chain links TRBV14 with TRBJ2-5, with D possibly matching TRBD2 (6 bases). V lost 5 bases and J lost 1, with 11 bases in between. The CDR3 loop spans 14 amino acids. Germline V CDR1 and CDR2: SGHDN, FVKESK. CDR3 sequence (DNA): TGTGCCAGCAGCGACGTGGGGGGCCAAGAGACCCAGTACTTC. It specifies CASSDVGGQETQYF.

The chain carries TRBV12-3 or TRBV12-4 and TRBJ1-1, with TRBD1 identical over 7 bases. The CDR3 loop spans 15 amino acids. J was trimmed by 4 bases and V by 1 base; bases with no gene match: 6. Written as DNA, the CDR3 is TGTGCCAGCAGTTTAGAATTGGCAGGGGGCACTGAAGCTTTCTTT. This encodes CASSLELAGGTEAFF.

This clonotype has a count of ten or more. The rearrangement links TRBV2 to TRBJ2-7, with D hard to call. CDR1 and CDR2 from the germline V gene are SNHLY and FYNNEI. CDR3 length: 13 amino acids. Trimming cost V 2 bases and J 0 bases, with 5 bases left between them. CDR3 DNA: TGTGCCAGCAGTGAACGGTACTCCTACGAGCAGTACTTC. This gives the protein CASSERYSYEQYF.

The chain employs TRBV29-1 and TRBJ2-2, with 9 bases fitting TRBD2. With V trimmed by 4 bases and J by 3 bases, 3 bases remained unmatched. Germline assignment: CDR1 SQVTM and CDR2 ANQGSEA. The CDR3 contains 14 residues. The CDR3 spells CSVAAGGYTGELFF. The CDR3 DNA is TGCAGCGTTGCGGCGGGAGGGTACACCGGGGAGCTGTTTTTT.

This clonotype was recorded many times. The chain recombines TRBV20-1 with TRBJ2-7; 13 nucleotides agree with TRBD2. CDR1 and CDR2 from the germline V gene are DFQATT and SNEGSKA (reference sequence). The CDR3 extends over 15 amino acids. The V gene end was trimmed by 7 bases and the J gene end by 0 bases; junction bases not matched to a gene: 6. The CDR3 region has the DNA TGCAGTGGGACTAGCGGGAGCGGGGGCTCCTACGAGCAGTACTTC. Its protein product is CSGTSGSGGSYEQYF.

This clonotype has a count of ten or more. This chain connects TRBV12-3 or TRBV12-4 to TRBJ1-2; D remains unclear. The CDR3 consists of 12 residues. The V and J ends lost 5 bases and 8 bases respectively, with 12 bases between them. CDR3 in DNA: TGTGCCAGCAGTCCTCCGGGCGCAGGCTACACCTTC. It codes for CASSPPGAGYTF.

This clonotype occurred many times. The V and J genes are TRBV24-1 and TRBJ1-1, with TRBD1 matching over 8 bases. Germline V gives CDR1 KGHDR, CDR2 SFDVKD. V dropped 4 bases and J dropped 2; count of bases not matched to a gene: 5. The CDR3 is 15 residues long. The CDR3 DNA reads TGTGCCACCAGTGAGGGGGGGACAGGAAACACTGAAGCTTTCTTT. It codes for CATSEGGTGNTEAFF.

This chain uses TRBV5-6 with TRBJ2-1, with D hard to call. There are 14 residues in the CDR3. V was clipped by 2 bases and J by 9 bases, with 15 bases between them. Germline values: CDR1 SGHDT, CDR2 YYEEEE. As DNA, the CDR3 is TGTGCCAGCAGCTTCGGGTCCGAACTTAGTGAGCAGTTCTTC. Encoded protein: CASSFGSELSEQFF.

This clonotype showed up many times. The chain joins TRBV11-1 to TRBJ2-7; 7 bases fit TRBD1. The CDR3 is 13 residues long. Per the germline V gene, CDR1 is SGHAT and CDR2 is FQDESV (reference sequence). V shed 7 bases, J shed 12 bases, and the junction held 15 bases outside the gene matches. The CDR3 is CASTSGTDRPGYF. In DNA, the CDR3 is TGTGCCAGCACCTCCGGGACAGACCGACCGGGGTACTTC.

This clonotype was observed at least ten times. The rearrangement uses TRBV12-3 or TRBV12-4 and TRBJ2-6; 10 bases line up with TRBD1. The V segment lost 5 bases and the J segment 0 bases; nucleotides outside the gene matches: 7. This CDR3 has 18 amino acids. This CDR3 reads CASSPRTGGASGANVLTF. The CDR3 region has the DNA TGTGCCAGCAGTCCCCGGACAGGGGGAGCCTCTGGGGCCAACGTCCTGACTTTC.

The chain is built from TRBV6-2 or TRBV6-3 and TRBJ1-5, with TRBD1 matching over 7 bases. Per the germline V gene, CDR1 is MNHEY and CDR2 is SVGEGT. V gave up 2 bases and J gave up 2 bases; unmatched junction bases: 9. This CDR3 region has 17 residues. CDR3 in DNA: TGTGCCAGCAGTTACACCTCGGACAGGATCGGCAATCAGCCCCAGCATTTT. Protein sequence: CASSYTSDRIGNQPQHF.

The chain couples TRBV7-9 to TRBJ1-4, with D unresolved. The V end lost 5 bases, the J end lost 6 bases, and 16 bases lay between the germline ends. The CDR3 runs 15 residues. Germline V gene lookup returns CDR1 SEHNR and CDR2 FQNEAQ (reference sequence). The CDR3 sequence is CASSLSTRSDEKLFF. In DNA, the CDR3 is TGTGCCAGCAGCCTTTCCACAAGGAGTGATGAAAAACTGTTTTTT.

V and J are TRBV5-1 and TRBJ1-2; the D gene is possibly TRBD1 (6 bases). This CDR3 region has 15 residues. Germline-derived CDR1 and CDR2 are SGHRS and YFSETQ. Trimming removed 3 bases at V and 4 bases at J, with 16 bases between. CDR3 in DNA: TGCGCCAGCAGCTACGCCACAGGGAGGGTCTATGGCTACACCTTC. Its translation is CASSYATGRVYGYTF.

This clonotype appeared a few times. V gene TRBV6-2 or TRBV6-3 combines with J gene TRBJ2-7; either TRBD1 or TRBD2 may supply D (6 bases each). This CDR3 has 14 residues. Germline lookup yields CDR1 MNHEY and CDR2 SVGEGT. Trimming shortened V by 5 bases and J by 7 bases, and 18 bases separated the two germline ends. Here the CDR3 reads CASSETGAHGEQYF. CDR3 in DNA: TGTGCCAGCAGTGAGACGGGGGCCCACGGAGAGCAGTACTTC.

Ten or more counts support this clonotype. The chain carries TRBV6-5 and TRBJ1-1; a weak D match, TRBD1 (5 bases). This CDR3 has 16 residues. V was pared by 4 bases and J by 6 bases, with 21 bases between. The V gene's germline CDR1 is MNHEY and CDR2 SVGAGI. This CDR3 reads CASSSWWPGATPEAFF. The DNA of the CDR3 is TGTGCCAGCAGTTCCTGGTGGCCTGGGGCTACACCTGAAGCTTTCTTT.

CDR3 bases: TGTGCCAGCAGCCAGTCGGGCTTGGGGTATGGCTACACCTTC. This translates into CASSQSGLGYGYTF. The chain employs TRBV3-1 and TRBJ1-2; D is unclear. CDR3 length: 14 amino acids. The V gene's germline CDR1 is LGHDT and CDR2 YNNKEL (reference sequence). Trimming removed 3 bases at V and 5 bases at J, with 13 bases between.

The genes are TRBV24-1 and TRBJ2-2, with TRBD2 matching over 12 bases. Germline-derived CDR1 and CDR2 are KGHDR and SFDVKD. Losses at the gene ends were 2 bases for V and 4 bases for J; bases not matched to a gene: 4. This CDR3 has 17 residues. The CDR3 here is CATSDSGLAGLTGELFF. CDR3 DNA: TGTGCCACCAGTGATTCCGGACTAGCGGGGCTCACCGGGGAGCTGTTTTTT.